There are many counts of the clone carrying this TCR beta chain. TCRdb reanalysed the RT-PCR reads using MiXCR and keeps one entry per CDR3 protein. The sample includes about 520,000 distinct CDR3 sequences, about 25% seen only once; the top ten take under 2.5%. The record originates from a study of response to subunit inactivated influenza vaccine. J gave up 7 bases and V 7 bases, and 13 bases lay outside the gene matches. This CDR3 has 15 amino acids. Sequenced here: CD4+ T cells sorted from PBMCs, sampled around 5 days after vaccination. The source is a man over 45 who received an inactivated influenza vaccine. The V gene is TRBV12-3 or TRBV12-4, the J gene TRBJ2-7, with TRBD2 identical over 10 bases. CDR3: CASTLTSGFRGEQYF. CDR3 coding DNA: TGTGCCAGCACTTTGACTAGCGGGTTCCGCGGGGAGCAGTACTTC.